Each of the 12 T cell receptor beta chains below was sequenced from the same sample in a study of monozygotic twins with inflammatory bowel disease. From the 5' RACE reads, TCRdb lists one entry per CDR3 protein and no DNA. The sample has some 400,000 distinct CDR3 sequences, and its top ten clones hold 2% to 3%. The sequencing input was blood. Receptor source: a human donor with ulcerative colitis or Crohn's disease, or a healthy co-twin of an affected twin (not recorded which).

The chain couples TRBV18 to TRBJ2-2; the TCRdb D gene call, TRBD2, has no DNA to confirm it. CDR1 and CDR2 (germline): KGHSH, LQKENI. The CDR3 has 15 residues. This chain's CDR3 is CASSPRGLNTGELFF.

The rearrangement uses TRBV10-3 and TRBJ2-7; TCRdb selects TRBD1, and the lack of DNA leaves this call unchecked. Germline CDR1 reads ENHRY; CDR2 reads SYGVKD. This CDR3 contains 15 residues. CDR3 residues: CAISDRTGVFYEQYF.

The J gene is TRBJ1-4, the V gene TRBV3-1; TCRdb picks TRBD1, but there is no DNA to check that call. Germline V gene data show CDR1 as LGHDT and CDR2 as YNNKEL (reference sequence). The length of the CDR3 is 14 residues. The CDR3 region is CASSPWTGNEKLFF.

The V call is TRBV11-3, the J call TRBJ1-1; the TCRdb call, TRBD1, lacks DNA for checking. The CDR3 is 19 amino acids. The germline CDR1 and CDR2 sequences are SGHNT and YENEEA. CDR3 region: CASSSRGTGNLVSATEAFF. Drawing the rest from reference TRBV11-3 and TRBJ1-1, the complete variable domain is EAGVVQSPRYKIIEKKQPVAFWCNPISGHNTLYWYLQNLGQGPELLIRYENEEAVDDSQLPKDRFSAERLKGVDSTLKIQPAELGDSAVYLCASSSRGTGNLVSATEAFFGQGTRLTVV.

V usage is TRBV18 and J usage is TRBJ1-3. CDR1 is KGHSH and CDR2 is LQKENI in the germline V gene. The CDR3 is made up of 18 amino acids. CDR3 protein: CASSPNPPAGITGNTIYF. Variable domain in full (rest from reference TRBV18 and TRBJ1-3): NAGVMQNPRHLVRRRGQEARLRCSPMKGHSHVYWYRQLPEEGLKFMVYLQKENIIDESGMPKERFSAEFPKEGPSILRIQQVVRGDSAAYFCASSPNPPAGITGNTIYFGEGSWLTVV.

J is TRBJ2-7 and V is TRBV6-1; TCRdb's D call of TRBD1 is untestable without DNA. Germline loops: CDR1 MNHNS, CDR2 SASEGT. The CDR3 is 15 residues long. The CDR3 loop is CASSPKSTGRYEQYF.

The chain carries TRBV5-6 and TRBJ1-2; TCRdb's assignment of TRBD1 cannot be checked, as there is no DNA. CDR1 is SGHDT, CDR2 YYEEEE, per germline. The CDR3 contains 16 residues. The CDR3 sequence: CASSHGWTASFYGYTF. Full variable domain (rest looked up from reference TRBV5-6 and TRBJ1-2): DAGVTQSPTHLIKTRGQQVTLRCSPKSGHDTVSWYQQALGQGPQFIFQYYEEEERQRGNFPDRFSGHQFPNYSSELNVNALLLGDSALYLCASSHGWTASFYGYTFGSGTRLTVV.

This rearrangement joins TRBV4-3 to TRBJ2-1; the TCRdb D gene call, TRBD2, has no DNA to confirm it. CDR1 and CDR2 (germline): LGHNA, YSLEER. The CDR3 sequence is 19 residues long. The CDR3 sequence: CASSQDPGTSGRTYNEQFF.

The CDR3 here is CASIKTGGGNTIYF. The V gene is TRBV7-2, the J gene TRBJ1-3; TCRdb lists TRBD1, though no DNA is available to test this call. The CDR3 has 14 residues. The V gene's germline CDR1 is SGHTA and CDR2 FQGNSA.

The chain joins TRBV10-3 to TRBJ2-1. Per the germline V gene, CDR1 is ENHRY and CDR2 is SYGVKD. The CDR3 totals 14 residues. The CDR3 loop reads CAISEGPDADEQFF.

V and J are TRBV20-1 and TRBJ2-7; without DNA, the TCRdb call of TRBD1 cannot be checked. CDR1 is DFQATT, CDR2 SNEGSKA, per germline (reference sequence). This CDR3 is 13 amino acids long. The CDR3 spells CSAPTGAPYEQYF.

J is TRBJ2-3 and V is TRBV7-3; TCRdb picks TRBD2, but there is no DNA to check that call. In germline, CDR1 is SGHTA, CDR2 FQGTGA. The CDR3 sequence is 15 residues long. CDR3 loop: CASSTFGGETDTQYF.